Following are 20 T cell receptor beta chains from one sample sequenced in a study of cytomegalovirus exposure and HLA in healthy donors. Assay: immunoSEQ multiplex PCR; the TCRdb copy retains only in-frame clones and omits some. The sample lists some 130,000 clones; 70% to 85% were seen once. The sequencing input was PBMCs. Receptors originate from a man aged 25-40 years in good health and CMV-seropositive.

The rearrangement uses TRBV5-1 and TRBJ2-4; D call uncertain. Germline V gives CDR1 SGHRS, CDR2 YFSETQ. The V end was cut by 2 bases, the J end by 1 base, with 16 bases between. The CDR3 length is 17 residues. CDR3 DNA: TGCGCCAGCAGCTTAGACTCTTTATGGGTGGCCAAAAACATTCAGTACTTC. It encodes CASSLDSLWVAKNIQYF. Together with reference TRBV5-1 and TRBJ2-4, the CDR3 gives the full variable domain: KAGVTQTPRYLIKTRGQQVTLSCSPISGHRSVSWYQQTPGQGLQFLFEYFSETQRNKGNFPGRFSGRQFSNSRSEMNVSTLELGDSALYLCASSLDSLWVAKNIQYFGAGTRLSVL.

The chain couples TRBV11-3 to TRBJ2-2, with 7 nucleotides matching TRBD1. The CDR3 sequence is 17 residues long. Germline trimming cut 0 bases from V and 4 bases from J; bases unmatched to any gene: 8. Germline values: CDR1 SGHNT, CDR2 YENEEA. The CDR3: CASSLEDRATSTGELFF. CDR3 DNA sequence: TGTGCCAGCAGCTTAGAAGACAGGGCAACAAGCACCGGGGAGCTGTTTTTT.

This clone was observed a few times. The rearrangement joins TRBV5-4 to TRBJ1-4; 9 nucleotides align to TRBD1. Germline CDR1 SGHNT, CDR2 YYREEE (reference sequence). The CDR3 consists of 16 residues. V lost 0 bases and J lost 8; bases outside the gene matches: 8. The CDR3 DNA follows: TGTGCCAGCAGCTTGGGTACGGGACAGGGAAGAGAAAAACTGTTTTTT. It yields the protein CASSLGTGQGREKLFF. Filled out from reference TRBV5-4 and TRBJ1-4, the complete variable domain reads ETGVTQSPTHLIKTRGQQVTLRCSSQSGHNTVSWYQQALGQGPQFIFQYYREEENGRGNFPPRFSGLQFPNYSSELNVNALELDDSALYLCASSLGTGQGREKLFFGSGTQLSVL.

This clone was found a few times. The rearrangement joins TRBV21-1 to TRBJ2-7; the DNA was not compared with TRBD1, the D call given in the table. TRBV21-1 has pseudogene status. The CDR3 spans 15 residues. The CDR3 spells CASSKAGRGQDEQYF. Here the CDR3 DNA reads TGTGCCAGCAGCAAAGCGGGCAGGGGGCAGGACGAGCAGTACTTC.

The chain recombines TRBV18 with TRBJ1-1; D unresolved. V lost 6 bases, J lost 8 bases, and 13 bases lay in between. The CDR3 runs 12 residues. Germline V lookup: CDR1 KGHSH, CDR2 LQKENI. CDR3 region: CASSLNREEAFF. The CDR3 nucleotides are TGTGCCAGCTCCCTAAACAGAGAGGAAGCTTTCTTT.

This clone was detected a few times. This sequence joins TRBV9 and TRBJ1-5, with 8 nucleotides matching TRBD1. V was pared by 5 bases and J by 1 base, with 2 bases of the junction left unmatched. This CDR3 contains 14 residues. In germline, CDR1 is SGDLS, CDR2 YYNGEE. DNA for the CDR3: TGTGCCAGCAGTCGGGACAGGAGCAATCAGCCCCAGCATTTT. Its protein is CASSRDRSNQPQHF.

This chain joins TRBV29-1 and TRBJ1-2, with 7 positions matching TRBD1. The CDR3 contains 13 residues. Germline CDR1 is SQVTM and CDR2 is ANQGSEA. V shed 5 bases and J 0 bases; nucleotides not matched to a gene: 3. The CDR3 sequence is CSVSTGSNYGYTF. The CDR3 DNA reads TGCAGCGTTTCGACAGGGTCTAACTATGGCTACACCTTC.

The V gene is TRBV11-3, the J gene TRBJ2-3; tentative D call: TRBD1 (6 bases). The germline gives CDR1 SGHNT, CDR2 YENEEA. This CDR3 spans 15 amino acids. Between the trimmed V and J ends, which lost 5 bases and 9 bases, there was a span of 21 bases. Here the CDR3 DNA reads TGTGCCAGCAGCCCATCAGACCTACAGGGCTCAACGCAGTATTTT. It codes for CASSPSDLQGSTQYF.

This clone was counted only a few times. The chain recombines TRBV9 with TRBJ2-7; 8 nucleotides align to TRBD2. With 0 bases clipped from V and 3 bases from J, the junction kept 2 bases outside the gene matches. Germline V lookup: CDR1 SGDLS, CDR2 YYNGEE. The CDR3 contains 14 residues. DNA of the CDR3: TGTGCCAGCAGCGTAGGGCTAGCGGGCTACGAGCAGTACTTC. It codes for CASSVGLAGYEQYF.

The rearrangement links TRBV5-1 to TRBJ1-1, with D possibly being TRBD1 (6 bases). CDR3 length: 15 residues. Trimming removed 0 bases at V and 4 bases at J, with 13 bases between. Germline loops: CDR1 SGHRS, CDR2 YFSETQ. The DNA for the CDR3 is TGCGCCAGCAGCTTGGCAGGTCAGGGGAGCACTGAAGCTTTCTTT. Translation: CASSLAGQGSTEAFF. The variable domain in full, completed from reference TRBV5-1 and TRBJ1-1, reads KAGVTQTPRYLIKTRGQQVTLSCSPISGHRSVSWYQQTPGQGLQFLFEYFSETQRNKGNFPGRFSGRQFSNSRSEMNVSTLELGDSALYLCASSLAGQGSTEAFFGQGTRLTVV.

The gene calls are TRBV7-2 and TRBJ1-3; no reliable D call. Between the trimmed V and J ends, which lost 11 bases and 0 bases, there was a span of 11 bases. The CDR3 sequence is 13 residues long. Germline CDR1 and CDR2: SGHTA and FQGNSA. The CDR3 nucleotides read TGTGCCGCCAGGCAGATCTCTGGAAACACCATATATTTT. Translating gives CAARQISGNTIYF.

V is TRBV19 and J is TRBJ1-2; D may be TRBD1 (6 bases). V was clipped by 0 bases and J by 2 bases, with 7 bases between them. CDR1 and CDR2 from the germline V gene are LNHDA and SQIVND (reference sequence). The CDR3 totals 14 residues. The CDR3 protein is CASSIEGGNYGYTF. The CDR3 nucleotides are TGTGCCAGTAGTATAGAAGGGGGAAACTATGGCTACACCTTC.

CDR3 sequence (DNA): TGTGCCAGCATAGCAGGGACAGGGGACAATGAGCAGTTCTTC. This gives the protein CASIAGTGDNEQFF. This chain joins TRBV7-2 and TRBJ2-1, with 10 bases lining up with TRBD1. Germline CDR1 is SGHTA and CDR2 is FQGNSA. The CDR3 has 14 amino acids. With V trimmed by 7 bases and J by 5 bases, 5 bases remained unmatched. Using reference TRBV7-2 and TRBJ2-1 for the parts outside the CDR3, the full variable domain is GAGVSQSPSNKVTEKGKDVELRCDPISGHTALYWYRQSLGQGLEFLIYFQGNSAPDKSGLPSDRFSAERTGGSVSTLTIQRTQQEDSAVYLCASIAGTGDNEQFFGPGTRLTVL.

The chain has TRBV9 and TRBJ1-3; 8 bases align to TRBD1. J was trimmed by 0 bases and V by 3 bases; bases with no gene match: 8. There are 17 residues in the CDR3. Per the germline V gene, CDR1 is SGDLS and CDR2 is YYNGEE. The CDR3 loop reads CASSAETGAHSGNTIYF. The CDR3 DNA reads TGTGCCAGCAGCGCCGAGACAGGGGCGCACTCTGGAAACACCATATATTTT.

The rearrangement joins TRBV6-5 to TRBJ1-2; 7 nucleotides line up with TRBD1. Germline trimming cut 5 bases from V and 3 bases from J; bases unmatched to any gene: 9. Looked up from germline, CDR1 is MNHEY and CDR2 is SVGAGI. The CDR3 covers 15 residues. The CDR3 sequence: CASSIRVRGDYGYTF. CDR3 nucleotides: TGTGCCAGCAGTATAAGGGTCAGGGGGGACTATGGCTACACCTTC.

The chain is built from TRBV4-2 and TRBJ2-1; D possibly corresponds to TRBD2 (6 bases). The CDR3 has 16 amino acids. Trimming removed 3 bases at V and 2 bases at J, with 14 bases between. Germline V gene data show CDR1 as LGHNA and CDR2 as YNFKEQ. CDR3 bases: TGTGCCAGCAGCCAGCAAGCGGGCCTAACCTACAATGAGCAGTTCTTC. This sequence encodes CASSQQAGLTYNEQFF.

The V and J genes are TRBV19 and TRBJ2-1; D possibly corresponds to TRBD1 (6 bases). V lost 4 bases to trimming and J lost 0 bases, with 13 bases between them. The germline gives CDR1 LNHDA, CDR2 SQIVND (reference sequence). This CDR3 region has 16 residues. CDR3 DNA: TGTGCCAGTAGTACGCTACAGGGTTTCTCCTACAATGAGCAGTTCTTC. Its protein product is CASSTLQGFSYNEQFF.

The genes are TRBV30 and TRBJ1-1; 9 nucleotides match TRBD1. The V gene end was trimmed by 4 bases and the J gene end by 5 bases; junction bases not matched to a gene: 8. Germline V gene sequence: CDR1 GTSNPN, CDR2 SVGIG (reference sequence). The CDR3 consists of 14 residues. The CDR3 reads CAWIQQGARTEAFF. The CDR3 DNA follows: TGTGCCTGGATCCAACAGGGGGCTCGAACTGAAGCTTTCTTT.

The chain is built from TRBV5-1 and TRBJ2-5; tentative D call: TRBD1 (7 bases). The V end was cut by 4 bases, the J end by 0 bases, with 13 bases between. Germline V gene data show CDR1 as SGHRS and CDR2 as YFSETQ. CDR3 length: 15 residues. The chain's CDR3 is CASSPRGAYQETQYF. The CDR3 DNA sequence: TGCGCCAGCAGCCCCAGGGGGGCGTACCAAGAGACCCAGTACTTC.

V and J are TRBV5-1 and TRBJ2-7; 7 nucleotides align to TRBD1. CDR1 and CDR2 (germline): SGHRS, YFSETQ. The length of the CDR3 is 13 residues. The trim removed 4 bases at V and 3 bases at J, leaving 4 bases unmatched. The CDR3, as DNA: TGCGCCAGCAGCGTTTGGACAGGCTACGAGCAGTACTTC. Its protein is CASSVWTGYEQYF.